Presented here are 31 T cell receptor beta chains from one specimen sequenced in a study of regulatory T cells in long-lasting Graves disease. Time point given: newly diagnosed GD, antithyroid drugs for less than 3 months. Extracted RNA from PBMCs served as the source of the TCR library. Construction of TCR beta libraries relied on iRepertoire HTBI primers and on Arm-PCR targeting CDR3 regions. Via MiXCR, TCRdb re-called the multiplex PCR reads, giving one row per CDR3 protein. The table has some 370,000 distinct CDR3 sequences, about 10% seen once. These sequences were also reported in another study, on T cells in Graves' hyperthyroidism and ophthalmopathy.

The sequences come from peripheral blood mononuclear cells (PBMCs), collected at new diagnosis, from a patient treated with antithyroid drugs. These receptors came from a woman younger than 35 with Graves disease.

This clonotype was recorded at least ten times. A junction end diverges from the germline sequence, so it may reflect a read error. The V call is TRBV7-6, the J call TRBJ2-2; D is possibly TRBD1 or TRBD2 (5 bases each). The germline gives CDR1 SGHVS, CDR2 FNYEAQ. CDR3 length: 16 residues. In DNA form, the CDR3 reads TGTGCCAGCAGATTAGAGCCCAGAGGGGACACCGGGGAGCTGTTTTTT. It yields the protein CASRLEPRGDTGELFF.

There are a few counts of this clonotype. The V call is TRBV9, the J call TRBJ2-2; D unresolved. The length of the CDR3 is 13 residues. Germline CDR1 reads SGDLS; CDR2 reads YYNGEE. The germline V and J ends were trimmed by 9 bases and 7 bases, with 16 bases remaining between them. The CDR3 loop reads CATSFGLVGELFF. The CDR3 DNA reads as TGTGCCACCTCCTTTGGGCTCGTCGGGGAGCTGTTTTTT.

This clonotype was detected ten times or more. This chain uses TRBV30 with TRBJ2-2, with D unresolved. This CDR3 is built from 12 residues. Germline V CDR1 and CDR2: GTSNPN, SVGIG (reference sequence). The V gene lost 4 bases and the J gene lost 8 bases, with 11 bases spanning the gap. The CDR3 DNA is TGTGCCTGGAAGTCCCCATTTGGGGAGCTGTTTTTT. Its protein is CAWKSPFGELFF.

Concerning this clonotype itself: A much larger clone is a single base away; this may be a read error. The chain has TRBV20-1 and TRBJ2-1, with a tentative D call TRBD2 (5 bases). V was trimmed by 1 base and J by 5 bases, leaving 12 bases between them. The CDR3 has 14 amino acids. The germline gives CDR1 DFQATT, CDR2 SNEGSKA (reference sequence). CDR3 in amino acids: CSARAVARHNEQFF. For the CDR3, the DNA is TGCAGTGCTAGAGCCGTAGCGCGTCACAATGAGCAGTTCTTC.

In this sample, this clonotype turned up many times. The J gene is TRBJ1-2, the V gene TRBV9, with 8 bases identical to TRBD1. The germline V gene has CDR1 SGDLS and CDR2 YYNGEE. The CDR3 has 14 amino acids. J gave up 5 bases and V 0 bases, and 3 bases lay outside the gene matches. The CDR3 is CASSVGTGHYGYTF. The CDR3 DNA reads as TGTGCCAGCAGCGTAGGGACAGGGCATTATGGCTACACCTTC.

This clonotype came up many times. The gene calls are TRBV4-1 and TRBJ1-2; D not resolved. V was shortened by 0 bases and J by 3 bases, with 14 bases between the two germline ends. The CDR3 consists of 16 residues. Per germline, CDR1 MGHRA and CDR2 YSYEKL. CDR3 amino acids: CASSQEWGRPYYGYTF. Written as DNA, the CDR3 is TGCGCCAGCAGCCAAGAATGGGGTCGGCCATACTATGGCTACACCTTC.

This clonotype was seen a handful of times. V gene TRBV15 combines with J gene TRBJ2-1; 7 bases map to TRBD2. CDR1 and CDR2 (germline): LNHNV, YYDKDF (reference sequence). The CDR3 is made up of 15 amino acids. The V gene end was trimmed by 6 bases and the J gene end by 3 bases; junction bases not matched to a gene: 8. CDR3 in amino acids: CATRINGGNYNEQFF. Here the CDR3 DNA reads TGTGCCACCAGAATCAACGGGGGGAACTACAATGAGCAGTTCTTC.

This clonotype appeared many times. The chain employs TRBV11-2 and TRBJ2-1, with 12 bases fitting TRBD2. V gave up 5 bases and J gave up 4 bases; unmatched junction bases: 12. CDR3 length equals 18 residues. CDR1 and CDR2 from the germline V gene are SGHAT and FQNNGV. The CDR3 coding sequence is TGTGCCAGCAGCCCCGGGGCTAGCGGGAGGGCCGGGTACAATGAGCAGTTCTTC. This translates into CASSPGASGRAGYNEQFF.

This clonotype was recorded at least ten times. One junction end disagrees with the germline gene, perhaps due to a read error. The gene calls are TRBV20-1 and TRBJ2-1; D is ambiguous. This CDR3 region has 15 residues. Germline assignment: CDR1 DFQATT and CDR2 SNEGSKA (reference sequence). CDR3 region: CSAREHSSSYNEQFF. CDR3 DNA sequence: TGCAGTGCCAGAGAGCACTCCAGCTCCTACAATGAGCAGTTCTTC.

The V call is TRBV7-3, the J call TRBJ2-1, with 13 bases aligning to TRBD2. Germline V gene lookup returns CDR1 SGHTA and CDR2 FQGTGA. This CDR3 region has 18 residues. Germline trimming cut 4 bases from V and 6 bases from J; bases unmatched to any gene: 12. In DNA form, the CDR3 reads TGTGCCAGCAGCTCGTACGGACTAGCGGGGGCACCGATCAATGAGCAGTTCTTC. This sequence encodes CASSSYGLAGAPINEQFF.

Concerning this clonotype itself: At one end the junction does not follow the germline gene, possibly because of a read error. This chain uses TRBV11-1 with TRBJ1-5, with D possibly being TRBD1 (5 bases). Germline V CDR1 and CDR2: SGHAT, FQDESV (reference sequence). This CDR3 contains 12 residues. The CDR3 DNA follows: TGCGCCAGCAGCCCCCCGGGGCCATACCAGCATTTT. Amino acids: CASSPPGPYQHF.

This clonotype was detected many times. The CDR3 DNA follows: TGCAGTGCTAGCCGAGCGCGGGGCCACTACGAGCAGTACTTC. Protein: CSASRARGHYEQYF. The V call is TRBV20-1, the J call TRBJ2-7, with D possibly TRBD2 on 6 matching bases. The length of the CDR3 is 14 residues. Germline lookup yields CDR1 DFQATT and CDR2 SNEGSKA (reference sequence). Trimming cost V 3 bases and J 3 bases, with 15 bases left between them.

This clonotype was recorded at least ten times. J is TRBJ1-1 and V is TRBV6-5; D call uncertain. The germline CDR1 and CDR2 sequences are MNHEY and SVGAGI. There are 13 residues in the CDR3. V lost 2 bases to trimming and J lost 1 base, with 5 bases between them. The CDR3 spells CASSYPSNTEAFF. The CDR3 nucleotides are TGTGCCAGCAGTTACCCCTCGAACACTGAAGCTTTCTTT.

This clonotype was recorded many times. The V and J genes are TRBV28 and TRBJ2-7, with a weak D call TRBD1 (7 bases). CDR1 and CDR2 from the germline V gene are MDHEN and SYDVKM. The CDR3 loop spans 14 amino acids. Trimming took off 8 bases at V and 2 bases at J, with 16 bases between the two ends. The CDR3 loop is CASRSFRGAYEQYF. The CDR3 DNA reads TGTGCCAGCCGATCCTTCAGGGGGGCCTACGAGCAGTACTTC.

This clonotype was recorded a few times. The chain couples TRBV5-5 to TRBJ2-7; 7 nucleotides match TRBD1. The germline gives CDR1 SGHKS, CDR2 YYEKEE (reference sequence). V trimming: 4 bases; J trimming: 2 bases; junction bases outside the gene matches: 6. There are 14 residues in the CDR3. In DNA form, the CDR3 reads TGTGCCAGCAGCGTAGGGACAGCCGCCTACGAGCAGTACGTC. This translates into CASSVGTAAYEQYV.

A note on this clonotype: A read error is likely here: a far larger clone is one base away. The chain combines TRBV6-9 with TRBJ2-7; 9 bases align to TRBD1. The germline V gene has CDR1 MNHGY and CDR2 SVAAGI. The CDR3 has 17 amino acids. J gave up 0 bases and V 4 bases, and 10 bases lay outside the gene matches. The CDR3 protein is CASSLLVGTGSSYEQYF. DNA of the CDR3: TGTGCCAGCAGTTTATTGGTGGGGACAGGGTCCTCCTACGAGCAGTACTTC.

With regard to this clonotype: One base away lies a much larger clone, so this may be a sequencing read error. The chain joins TRBV19 to TRBJ1-2; TRBD1 matches at 9 bases. Germline CDR1 and CDR2: LNHDA and SQIVND (reference sequence). CDR3 length: 14 residues. CDR3 residues: CASSPGTGFYGHTF. CDR3 sequence (DNA): TGTGCCAGCAGTCCCGGGACAGGGTTCTATGGCCACACCTTC.

The sample holds many counts of this clonotype. The V call is TRBV27, the J call TRBJ2-7; 9 nucleotides match TRBD1. The CDR3 totals 13 residues. Germline-derived CDR1 and CDR2 are MNHEY and SMNVEV (reference sequence). Trimming cost V 5 bases and J 6 bases; bases outside gene matches: 5. CDR3 in amino acids: CASSRGQGSEQYF. Here the CDR3 DNA reads TGTGCCAGCAGTCGCGGACAGGGGAGCGAGCAGTACTTC.

This clonotype was recorded many times. The chain recombines TRBV5-5 with TRBJ1-3; D gene uncertain. CDR3 length: 14 residues. Germline V gene sequence: CDR1 SGHKS, CDR2 YYEKEE (reference sequence). V was cut by 3 bases and J by 0 bases, with 7 bases left in between. The CDR3 loop reads CASSYTNSGNTIYF. In DNA form, the CDR3 reads TGTGCCAGCAGCTACACCAACTCTGGAAACACCATATATTTT.

This clonotype was seen at least ten times. The rearrangement joins TRBV6-2 or TRBV6-3 to TRBJ2-2; TRBD1 agrees at 9 bases. The V gene end was trimmed by 0 bases and the J gene end by 3 bases; junction bases not matched to a gene: 8. Germline V CDR1 and CDR2: MNHEY, SVGEGT. This CDR3 is built from 18 residues. CDR3 sequence reads: CASSYSLPGQGYTGELFF. The CDR3 DNA follows: TGTGCCAGCAGTTACTCGCTCCCCGGACAGGGGTACACCGGGGAGCTGTTTTTT.

This clonotype was seen repeatedly, ten times or more. This chain links TRBV7-9 with TRBJ2-7, with D unresolved. Germline V lookup: CDR1 SEHNR, CDR2 FQNEAQ (reference sequence). The CDR3 covers 13 residues. V lost 6 bases, J lost 2 bases, and 11 bases lay in between. The CDR3, as DNA: TGTGCCAGCAGTATCGGGTCCGCCTACGAGCAGTACTTC. It translates to CASSIGSAYEQYF.

This clonotype has more than one count but fewer than ten. The chain combines TRBV20-1 with TRBJ2-5; D possibly corresponds to TRBD2 (5 bases). Germline lookup yields CDR1 DFQATT and CDR2 SNEGSKA (reference sequence). The V and J ends lost 6 bases and 4 bases respectively, with 15 bases between them. This CDR3 contains 13 residues. The CDR3 protein is CSAPIGVAETQYF. CDR3 DNA sequence: TGCAGTGCCCCCATCGGGGTCGCAGAGACCCAGTACTTC.

In this sample, this clonotype turned up many times. This sequence joins TRBV15 and TRBJ2-5, with 7 bases matching TRBD2. The CDR3 sequence is 16 residues long. V was clipped by 0 bases and J by 2 bases; unmatched bases: 6. In germline, CDR1 is LNHNV, CDR2 YYDKDF (reference sequence). CDR3 sequence: CATSRDWASGQETQYF. In DNA form, the CDR3 reads TGTGCCACCAGCAGAGATTGGGCTAGCGGACAAGAGACCCAGTACTTC.

This clonotype was observed at least ten times. The chain joins TRBV9 to TRBJ2-7; D is perhaps TRBD1 or TRBD2 (5 bases each). The V end was cut by 4 bases, the J end by 5 bases, with 19 bases between. CDR1 is SGDLS and CDR2 is YYNGEE in the germline V gene. The CDR3 is 15 residues long. CDR3 loop: CASSPRMGLGDEQYF. CDR3 in DNA: TGTGCCAGCAGCCCCCGAATGGGTTTGGGGGACGAGCAGTACTTC.

Only one count was recorded for this clonotype. This chain links TRBV27 with TRBJ2-1; D ambiguous. Germline V lookup: CDR1 MNHEY, CDR2 SMNVEV (reference sequence). This CDR3 is 13 amino acids long. Trimming left V 6 bases short and J 5 bases short, with 11 bases between. The CDR3 coding sequence is TGTGCCAGCAGACTTACAGAGAACAATGAGCAGTTCTTC. Its translation is CASRLTENNEQFF.

This clonotype has ten or more counts. The chain uses TRBV9 and TRBJ2-3; no firm D call. V was trimmed by 3 bases and J by 2 bases, leaving 10 bases between them. Germline CDR1 and CDR2: SGDLS and YYNGEE. The CDR3 totals 14 residues. This chain's CDR3 is CASSELFLTDTQYF. For the CDR3, the DNA is TGTGCCAGCAGCGAGCTATTCCTCACAGATACGCAGTATTTT.

V gene TRBV24-1 combines with J gene TRBJ2-1, with no clear D. V gave up 6 bases and J gave up 6 bases, with 11 bases separating them. Germline assignment: CDR1 KGHDR and CDR2 SFDVKD. The CDR3 spans 13 residues. As DNA, the CDR3 is TGTGCCACCAGTAAAAACAGAGGCAATGAGCAGTTCTTC. This encodes CATSKNRGNEQFF.

This clonotype was recorded many times. The chain recombines TRBV27 with TRBJ2-7, with 8 bases aligning to TRBD1. The CDR3 covers 17 residues. The V gene's germline CDR1 is MNHEY and CDR2 SMNVEV (reference sequence). The V gene end was trimmed by 2 bases and the J gene end by 3 bases; junction bases not matched to a gene: 12. The CDR3 nucleotides are TGTGCCAGCAGTTTAATAGGTTCGACAGGGGCTCACTACGAGCAGTACTTC. It translates to CASSLIGSTGAHYEQYF.

This chain uses TRBV11-1 with TRBJ1-3, with a weak D call TRBD1 (5 bases). Trimming cost V 6 bases and J 0 bases, with 9 bases left between them. The CDR3 has 14 residues. Germline V CDR1 and CDR2: SGHAT, FQDESV (reference sequence). CDR3 in DNA: TGTGCCAGCAGGTCCGACAGCTCTGGAAACACCATATATTTT. This translates into CASRSDSSGNTIYF.

This clonotype occurred many times. The rearrangement links TRBV6-1 to TRBJ1-1; tentative D call: TRBD1 (5 bases). The CDR3 contains 13 residues. Germline V gene lookup returns CDR1 MNHNS and CDR2 SASEGT. The germline V and J ends were trimmed by 9 bases and 6 bases, with 17 bases remaining between them. Here the CDR3 DNA reads TGTGCCAGTAGACCGAGGACATGGGCTGAAGCTTTCTTT. Translation gives CASRPRTWAEAFF.

This clonotype was observed many times. The chain employs TRBV20-1 and TRBJ1-4, with D possibly matching TRBD1 (5 bases). The V end lost 1 base, the J end lost 8 bases, and 14 bases lay between the germline ends. CDR1 and CDR2 (germline): DFQATT, SNEGSKA (reference sequence). CDR3 length equals 14 residues. This chain's CDR3 is CSARGGREEEKLFF. CDR3 nucleotide sequence: TGCAGTGCTAGAGGCGGCAGGGAGGAGGAAAAACTGTTTTTT.